This T cell receptor (beta chain) is drawn from a study of CD8+CD57+ T cells in acquired aplastic anemia. As for the study in general: Average CD4+ read depth in healthy donors was around 11 million reads.

The CDR3 loop spans 13 amino acids. Trimming pared 6 bases from V and 1 base from J, leaving 12 bases between. Looked up from germline, CDR1 is SQVTM and CDR2 is ANQGSEA. Genomic DNA constituted the template upon which TCR beta VDJ and CDR3 profiling was performed. Each CDR3 protein gets one entry after TCRdb re-called the reads with MiXCR. The sample carries over 40,000 distinct CDR3 sequences, approximately 78% recorded once. V usage is TRBV29-1 and J usage is TRBJ1-1; D perhaps matches TRBD1 (6 bases). Sequencing was done on a sample of sorted CD4+, CD8+, or CD8+CD57+ T cells (not recorded which) from PBMCs. The sequence was collected from a human donor in good health, serving as a control. The CDR3, as DNA: TGCAGCGTGGAAATGACAGGGAACACTGAAGCTTTCTTT. Its protein is CSVEMTGNTEAFF.